This note documents a single T cell receptor (beta chain) sequence. This sample was included in a study of blood T cell repertoires in COVID-19. Overall study: PBMCs, B-cell-depleted T cells, or T cells were the source of the cDNA or gDNA that made up the material.

Study processing details: Using reference gene primer amplification, nucleated cell counts were estimated. TCRdb's table, derived via immunoSEQ multiplex PCR, lists solely in-frame clones and lacks some. The V and J calls and the clone size are those of that table, but D and trimming were determined from the DNA. The table lists some 85,000 clones, 80% to 90% of them singletons. The germline V gene has CDR1 SQVTM and CDR2 ANQGSEA. This CDR3 region has 12 residues. V was pared by 4 bases and J by 1 base, with 7 bases between. The TCR sequence derives from a man aged 50-59 years with acute or convalescent COVID-19. The sequencing input was peripheral blood. The chain is built from TRBV29-1 and TRBJ1-1, with a weak D call TRBD1 (6 bases). CDR3 bases: TGCAGCGTTGCGGACAGGAACACTGAAGCTTTCTTT. Protein product: CSVADRNTEAFF.